These 5 T cell receptor beta chains were all obtained from the same sample, sequenced in a study of blood T cell repertoires in COVID-19. Clones were sequenced by immunoSEQ multiplex PCR, and TCRdb holds only the in-frame ones, with some missing. This sample has 250,000 to 350,000 clones; 87% occur once, and the top ten carry approximately 5%. Source material: PBMCs or T cells enriched from blood (not recorded which). These receptors were taken from a woman under 40 who had recovered from COVID-19.

The chain has TRBV6-1 and TRBJ1-4; TRBD1 agrees at 10 bases. The CDR3 length is 14 residues. Germline assignment: CDR1 MNHNS and CDR2 SASEGT. V lost 1 base and J lost 7; bases outside the gene matches: 0. CDR3 DNA sequence: TGTGCCAGCAGTGAAGGACAGGGGGCTGAAAAACTGTTTTTT. Translating gives CASSEGQGAEKLFF.

The chain uses TRBV12-3 or TRBV12-4 and TRBJ2-5; maybe TRBD1 (6 bases). The CDR3 totals 13 residues. V lost 3 bases and J lost 4, with 9 bases in between. The CDR3 DNA reads as TGTGCCAGCAGTTTCAGGGGTCGAGAGACCCAGTACTTC. This codes for CASSFRGRETQYF.

The chain joins TRBV5-1 to TRBJ1-1; TRBD1 matches at 7 bases. The ends lost 4 bases at V and 1 base at J; junction bases unmatched: 1. This CDR3 spans 13 amino acids. Germline V gives CDR1 SGHRS, CDR2 YFSETQ. CDR3 loop: CASSGTANTEAFF. The CDR3 DNA reads as TGCGCCAGCAGCGGGACAGCGAACACTGAAGCTTTCTTT.

The chain uses TRBV20-1 and TRBJ2-7; D ambiguous. Germline CDR1 is DFQATT and CDR2 is SNEGSKA (reference sequence). The CDR3 sequence is 11 residues long. Trimming left V 1 base short and J 7 bases short, with 8 bases between. As DNA, the CDR3 is TGCAGTGCTAGAGCCCCCGGGGAGCAGTACTTC. It translates to CSARAPGEQYF.

CDR3 nucleotide sequence: TGTGCCAGCAGCCTGACAGGGAATGAAGCTTTCTTT. This sequence encodes CASSLTGNEAFF. The chain combines TRBV7-9 with TRBJ1-1, with 7 nucleotides matching TRBD1. J lost 7 bases, V lost 5 bases, and 4 bases had no gene match. Germline V gene data show CDR1 as SEHNR and CDR2 as FQNEAQ (reference sequence). This CDR3 spans 12 amino acids.